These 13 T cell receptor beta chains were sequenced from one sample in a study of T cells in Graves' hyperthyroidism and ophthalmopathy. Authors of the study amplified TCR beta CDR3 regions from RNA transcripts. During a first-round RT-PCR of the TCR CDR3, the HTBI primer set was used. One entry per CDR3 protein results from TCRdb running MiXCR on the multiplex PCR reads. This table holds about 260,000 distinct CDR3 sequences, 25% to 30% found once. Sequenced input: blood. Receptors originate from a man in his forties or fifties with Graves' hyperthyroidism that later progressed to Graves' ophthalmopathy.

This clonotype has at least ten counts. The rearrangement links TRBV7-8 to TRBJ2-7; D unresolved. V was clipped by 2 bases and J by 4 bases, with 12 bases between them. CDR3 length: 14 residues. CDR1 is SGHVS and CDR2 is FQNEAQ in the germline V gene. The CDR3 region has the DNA TGTGCCAGCAGCTTATACCTAGTCTCGTACGAGCAGTACTTC. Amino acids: CASSLYLVSYEQYF.

As DNA, the CDR3 is TGTGCCACCAGCACAGGGGTTCAGCCCCAGCATTTT. It translates to CATSTGVQPQHF. The rearrangement uses TRBV12-3 or TRBV12-4 and TRBJ1-5, with 7 bases lining up with TRBD1. This CDR3 contains 12 residues. With V trimmed by 10 bases and J by 6 bases, 6 bases remained unmatched.

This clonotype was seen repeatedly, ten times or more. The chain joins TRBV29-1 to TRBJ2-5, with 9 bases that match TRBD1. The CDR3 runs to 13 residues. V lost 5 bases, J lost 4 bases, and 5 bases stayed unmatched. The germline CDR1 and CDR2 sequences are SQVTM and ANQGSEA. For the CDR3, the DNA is TGCAGCGTTACCGGGACAGGGAGAGAGACCCAGTACTTC. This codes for CSVTGTGRETQYF.

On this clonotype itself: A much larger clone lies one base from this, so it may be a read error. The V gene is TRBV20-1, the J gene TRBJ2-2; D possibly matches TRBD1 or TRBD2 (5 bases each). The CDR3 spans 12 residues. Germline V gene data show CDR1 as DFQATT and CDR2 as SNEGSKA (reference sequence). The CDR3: CSTSRGPGELFF. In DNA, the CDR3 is TGCAGTACTAGTCGGGGACCCGGGGAGCTGTTTTTT.

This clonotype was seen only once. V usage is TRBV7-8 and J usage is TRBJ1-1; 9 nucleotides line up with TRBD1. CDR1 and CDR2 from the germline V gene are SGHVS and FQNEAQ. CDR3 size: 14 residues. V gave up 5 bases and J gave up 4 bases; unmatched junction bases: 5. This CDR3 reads CASSPNRGLTEAFF. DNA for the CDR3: TGTGCCAGCAGCCCAAACAGGGGGCTCACTGAAGCTTTCTTT. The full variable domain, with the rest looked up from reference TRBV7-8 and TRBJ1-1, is GAGVSQSPRYKVAKRGQDVALRCDPISGHVSLFWYQQALGQGPEFLTYFQNEAQLDKSGLPSDRFFAERPEGSVSTLKIQRTQQEDSAVYLCASSPNRGLTEAFFGQGTRLTVV.

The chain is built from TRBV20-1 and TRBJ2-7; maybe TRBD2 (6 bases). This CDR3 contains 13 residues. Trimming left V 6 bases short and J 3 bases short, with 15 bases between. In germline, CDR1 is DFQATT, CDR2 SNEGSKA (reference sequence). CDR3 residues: CSAWDFGSYEQYF. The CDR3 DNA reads TGCAGTGCGTGGGACTTCGGAAGCTACGAGCAGTACTTC.

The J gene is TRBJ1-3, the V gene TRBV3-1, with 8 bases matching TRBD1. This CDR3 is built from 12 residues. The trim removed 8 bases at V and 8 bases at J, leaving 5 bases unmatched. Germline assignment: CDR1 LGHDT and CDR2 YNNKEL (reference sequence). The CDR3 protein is CASSGQGYTIYF. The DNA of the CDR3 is TGTGCCAGCTCCGGACAGGGCTACACCATATATTTT.

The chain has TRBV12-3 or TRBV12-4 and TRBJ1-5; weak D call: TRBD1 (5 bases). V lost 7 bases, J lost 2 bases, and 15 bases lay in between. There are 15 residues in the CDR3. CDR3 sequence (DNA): TGTGCCAGCACCCAGGGTGGGGGGGGCAATCAGCCCCAGCATTTT. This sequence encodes CASTQGGGGNQPQHF.

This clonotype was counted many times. The DNA for the CDR3 is TGTGCCTGGAGTCCTGGAAACACCATATATTTT. The encoded protein is CAWSPGNTIYF. The chain combines TRBV30 with TRBJ1-3, with D uncertain. CDR3 length equals 11 residues. Looked up from germline, CDR1 is GTSNPN and CDR2 is SVGIG (reference sequence). V was trimmed by 2 bases and J by 2 bases, leaving 1 base between them.

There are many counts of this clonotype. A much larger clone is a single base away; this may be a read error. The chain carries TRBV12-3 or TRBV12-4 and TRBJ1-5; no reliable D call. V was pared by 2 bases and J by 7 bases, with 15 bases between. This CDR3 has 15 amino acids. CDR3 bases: TGTGCCAGCAGTTTAAATAGCGGCAGGACCCAGCCCCAGCATTTT. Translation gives CASSLNSGRTQPQHF.

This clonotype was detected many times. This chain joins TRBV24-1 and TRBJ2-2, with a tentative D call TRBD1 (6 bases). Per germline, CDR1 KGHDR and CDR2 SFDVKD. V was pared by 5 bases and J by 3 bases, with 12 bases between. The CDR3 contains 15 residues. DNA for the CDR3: TGTGCCACCAGTGTTGGACAGAGCTACACCGGGGAGCTGTTTTTT. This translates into CATSVGQSYTGELFF.

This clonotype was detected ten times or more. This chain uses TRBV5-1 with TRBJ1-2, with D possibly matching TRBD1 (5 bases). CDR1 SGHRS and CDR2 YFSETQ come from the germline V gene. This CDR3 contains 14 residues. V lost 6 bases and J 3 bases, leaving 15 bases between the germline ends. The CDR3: CASTTDRGDYGYTF. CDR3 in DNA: TGCGCCAGCACCACAGATCGGGGGGACTATGGCTACACCTTC.

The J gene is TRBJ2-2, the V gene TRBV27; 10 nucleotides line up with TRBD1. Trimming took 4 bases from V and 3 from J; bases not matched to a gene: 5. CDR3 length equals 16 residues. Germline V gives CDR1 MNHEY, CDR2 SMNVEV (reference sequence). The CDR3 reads CASSSAGTGDTGELFF. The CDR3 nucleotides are TGTGCCAGCAGTTCAGCCGGGACAGGGGACACCGGGGAGCTGTTTTTT.